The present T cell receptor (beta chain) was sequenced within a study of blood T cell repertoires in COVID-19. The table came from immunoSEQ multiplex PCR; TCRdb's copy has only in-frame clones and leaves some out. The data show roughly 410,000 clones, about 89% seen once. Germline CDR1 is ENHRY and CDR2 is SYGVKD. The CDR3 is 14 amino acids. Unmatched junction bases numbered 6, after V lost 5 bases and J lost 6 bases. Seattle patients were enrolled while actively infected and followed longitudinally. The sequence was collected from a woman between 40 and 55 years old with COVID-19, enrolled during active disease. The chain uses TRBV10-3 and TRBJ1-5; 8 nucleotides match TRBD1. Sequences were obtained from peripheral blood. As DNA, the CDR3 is TGTGCCATCAGTTTACAGGGGGGCGGTCAGCCCCAGCATTTT. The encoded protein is CAISLQGGGQPQHF.